This T cell receptor beta chain was retrieved from a study of T cell responses to AZD1222 COVID-19 vaccine. Overall study context: Pooling was applied to second doses at about 4 or about 12 weeks.

Clones were read by immunoSEQ multiplex PCR, and TCRdb kept only the in-frame ones, dropping some. This table has about 50,000 clones, 80% to 90% appearing once. The CDR3 contains 14 residues. V was pared by 1 base and J by 2 bases, with 9 bases between. CDR1 is MNHEY and CDR2 is SVGAGI in the germline V gene. The chain joins TRBV6-5 to TRBJ2-7, with a tentative D call TRBD1 (5 bases). The material was peripheral blood, obtained on day 0 of AZD1222 vaccination. The sequence derives from an adult in good health. The CDR3 here is CASSYFGRAYEQYF. In DNA, the CDR3 is TGTGCCAGCAGTTACTTTGGCAGGGCCTACGAGCAGTACTTC.